Listed here is a single T cell receptor beta chain. The CDR3 totals 17 residues. The V end lost 4 bases, the J end lost 6 bases, and 19 bases lay between the germline ends. Germline values: CDR1 LGHDT, CDR2 YNNKEL (reference sequence). This record comes from a study of blood T cell repertoires in COVID-19. Study as a whole: Acute and convalescent COVID-19 samples came from the United States, Italy and Spain. T cells, B-cell-depleted T cells, or PBMCs provided the cDNA or gDNA that served as material.

In the authors' methods: Amplification with reference gene primers provided the estimates of nucleated cell counts. Here immunoSEQ multiplex PCR was the method, and the copy in TCRdb shows in-frame clones only, minus some. From that table come the V and J calls and clone size; the DNA was used to work out D and trimming. The repertoire consists of 250,000 or so clones, with around 86% occurring once and the leading ten covering over 8%. This TCR came from a middle-aged man with active or convalescent COVID-19. The genes are TRBV3-1 (or the pseudogene TRBV3-2) and TRBJ1-6; D uncertain. The sample was peripheral blood. CDR3 sequence (DNA): TGTGCCAGCAGCCTCACTTGGCCCGGGTCCGTTAATTCACCCCTCCACTTT. It codes for CASSLTWPGSVNSPLHF.